A selection of T cell receptor beta chains follows, all from one sample in a study of blood T cells in healthy people across ages. TCRdb reprocessed the 5' RACE reads with MiXCR, giving one entry per CDR3 protein. The profile shows 1 million or so distinct CDR3 sequences, around 25% of them singletons. The sample was also reused in another study, on T cells of mothers and their children.

The specimen sequenced was blood. All receptors derive from a girl aged 2-10 years in good health. Both conserved end residues are part of each CDR3. D genes are given only for firm matches. Clone sizes are given selectively: once, few, many, or a class where the clone is expanded.

D	V	J	size	DNA	CDR3
.	TRBV12-3/TRBV12-4	TRBJ2-1	few	TGTGCCAGCAGTTTTGGCCCATCAGGGGAGGGTAATGAGCAGTTCTTC	CASSFGPSGEGNEQFF
.	TRBV29-1	TRBJ2-1	few	TGCAGCGTTATGACAGGTAGTAATGAGCAGTTCTTC	CSVMTGSNEQFF
.	TRBV7-2	TRBJ1-2	few	TGTGCCAGCAGCTTATACCGGGACGCGGGGGGCTACACCTTC	CASSLYRDAGGYTF
.	TRBV20-1	TRBJ2-7	few	TGCAGTGCTAGAGATCTCCCAGGAATCTCCTACGAGCAGTACTTC	CSARDLPGISYEQYF
.	TRBV7-9	TRBJ2-1	.	TGTGCCAGCAGCCCGCGGCAGGATGAGCAGTTCTTC	CASSPRQDEQFF
.	TRBV3-1	TRBJ2-5	few	TGTGCCAGCAGCCAAGCGCAGGGTGCTTTGGGGCAGTACTTC	CASSQAQGALGQYF
.	TRBV5-1	TRBJ1-2	few	TGCGCCAGCAGCTTGGCCATCGGGGGTACTAACTATGGCTACACCTTC	CASSLAIGGTNYGYTF
.	TRBV7-3	TRBJ2-1	many	TGTGCCAGCAGCTCGAGCGGGACAGCCTACAATGAGCAGTTCTTC	CASSSSGTAYNEQFF
.	TRBV11-2	TRBJ2-5	.	TGTGCCTGCAGCACAGGGAGGGGGGAGACCCAGTACTTC	CACSTGRGETQYF
TRBD1	TRBV20-1	TRBJ2-5	.	TGCAGTGCCTCAGGGGGCCGGAGGGAGACCCAGTACTTC	CSASGGRRETQYF
TRBD2	TRBV4-2	TRBJ2-7	.	TGTGCCAGCAGCTATTTTCAAACTAGCGAAAACGTCAACGAGCAGTACTTC	CASSYFQTSENVNEQYF
.	TRBV12-3/TRBV12-4	TRBJ1-4	.	TGTGCCAGCCGACAGGACCGGAATGAAAAACTGTTTTTT	CASRQDRNEKLFF
.	TRBV9	TRBJ2-7	few	TGTGCCAGCAGCGTCGGAATTAGCGGAAGCTCCTACGAGCAGTACTTC	CASSVGISGSSYEQYF
.	TRBV3-1	TRBJ1-2	.	TGTGCCAGCAGCCAAGAGGTGGTAACAGCTTATGGCTACACCTTC	CASSQEVVTAYGYTF
.	TRBV7-8	TRBJ1-1	few	TGTGCCAGCAGCTTAGGTGGAACGGACGCTGAAGCTTTCTTT	CASSLGGTDAEAFF
.	TRBV10-3	TRBJ1-2	.	TGTGCCATCAGTGATGGCCTTAGTGGCTACACCTTC	CAISDGLSGYTF
TRBD2	TRBV7-9	TRBJ2-1	many	TGTGCCAGCAGCCCAGTCAGCGGGAGGGGCAATGAGCAGTTCTTC	CASSPVSGRGNEQFF
.	TRBV13	TRBJ1-2	few	TGTGCCAGCATCTCTCTTAACAGGGTCTACTATGGCTACACCTTC	CASISLNRVYYGYTF
.	TRBV7-2	TRBJ1-2	few	TGTGCCAGCAGCTTAGGGGCAGCCTACTACACCTTC	CASSLGAAYYTF
.	TRBV20-1	TRBJ1-1	.	TGCAGTGCTAGGGCTGGGGGCAGCACTGAAGCTTTCTTT	CSARAGGSTEAFF
.	TRBV29-1	TRBJ2-1	.	TGCAGCGTTGACGGCAAGAATGGACTGAGTGAGCAGTTCTTC	CSVDGKNGLSEQFF
.	TRBV29-1	TRBJ1-1	.	TGCAGCGGAGGACACCCCGAAACGAGTGAAGCTTTCTTT	CSGGHPETSEAFF
.	TRBV29-1	TRBJ2-7	.	TGCAGCGTTGAAGAACGGGCCGAGCAGTACTTC	CSVEERAEQYF
.	TRBV6-2/TRBV6-3	TRBJ1-2	few	TGTGCCAGCAGTACCTGGGACGACCGACTATATGGCTACACCTTC	CASSTWDDRLYGYTF
.	TRBV6-5	TRBJ1-2	.	TGTGCCAGCAGTCCCTCGGTGGTACAAGGCTACACCTTC	CASSPSVVQGYTF
TRBD1	TRBV9	TRBJ1-6	few	TGTGCCAGCAGCCCTTACCCACAGGGGGCAGGTGCTTCACCCCTCCACTTT	CASSPYPQGAGASPLHF
TRBD1	TRBV5-1	TRBJ2-4	.	TGCGCCAGCAGCTTGGAGTACAGGGGGAACATTCAGTACTTC	CASSLEYRGNIQYF
.	TRBV20-1	TRBJ1-5	few	TGCAGTACTACAAGAAGCCGGGACCGGTACAATCAGCCCCAGCATTTT	CSTTRSRDRYNQPQHF
TRBD2	TRBV7-8	TRBJ2-7	few	TGTGCCAGCAGCTTAGTTTACTTGGCGGGGGGTCACGAGCAGTACTTC	CASSLVYLAGGHEQYF
TRBD2	TRBV9	TRBJ2-3	few	TGTGCCAGCAGCGTAGCTAGCGGGAACACAGATACGCAGTATTTT	CASSVASGNTDTQYF
.	TRBV7-3	TRBJ2-5	few	TGTGCCAGCAGCCCCGGGAGACGCAAAGAGACCCAGTACTTC	CASSPGRRKETQYF
TRBD2	TRBV7-9	TRBJ2-7	.	TGTGCCAGCAGCTTAGAGGGACTAGCGGGAGACTCCTACGAGCAGTACTTC	CASSLEGLAGDSYEQYF
.	TRBV12-3/TRBV12-4	TRBJ2-3	few	TGTGCCAGCAGTTTCGGGCTAGCTGTAACAGATACGCAGTATTTT	CASSFGLAVTDTQYF
TRBD1	TRBV7-9	TRBJ2-5	.	TGTGCCAGCAGCACGACAGGGGCCACAGAGACCCAGTACTTC	CASSTTGATETQYF
.	TRBV29-1	TRBJ2-2	.	TGCAGCGTTAATTCACTGGCCGGGGAGCTGTTTTTT	CSVNSLAGELFF
.	TRBV29-1	TRBJ1-2	few	TGCAGCGTTGGGTCGCTTAATGGCTACACCTTC	CSVGSLNGYTF
TRBD2	TRBV20-1	TRBJ2-7	.	TGCAGTGCTAAACCGGGACTAGTTTACGAGCAGTACTTC	CSAKPGLVYEQYF
.	TRBV29-1	TRBJ2-3	.	TGCAGCGTTGCGGGAAAAGGGCAGGCACCGACTAGCACAGATACGCAGTATTTT	CSVAGKGQAPTSTDTQYF
.	TRBV2	TRBJ2-5	.	TGTGCCAGCAGTGGGGTCGGGGGCCGCCAAGAGACCCAGTACTTC	CASSGVGGRQETQYF
.	TRBV5-1	TRBJ2-5	.	TGCGCCAGCAGCCGAACACGAAGGGAAGAGACCCAGTACTTC	CASSRTRREETQYF
.	TRBV25-1	TRBJ2-7	few	TGTGCCAGCAGTGAATCCTTCTCCGGTGAGCAGTACTTC	CASSESFSGEQYF
TRBD2	TRBV25-1	TRBJ2-5	.	TGTGCCAGCAGTGACGCTAGCGGGAGGGGGTACCAAGAGACCCAGTACTTC	CASSDASGRGYQETQYF
.	TRBV19	TRBJ1-2	.	TGTGCCAGTAGTATGCCCGGAGGCTATGGCTACACCTTC	CASSMPGGYGYTF
TRBD1	TRBV10-3	TRBJ2-5	many	TGTGCCACGTCTAATTCCCTTAAAGGGGGCCTCGAGACCCAGTACTTC	CATSNSLKGGLETQYF
TRBD2	TRBV6-5	TRBJ2-1	.	TGTGCCAGCAGTTACGGGGTGCGGGGGAACTACAATGAGCAGTTCTTC	CASSYGVRGNYNEQFF
TRBD1	TRBV9	TRBJ1-1	.	TGTGCCAGCAGCGTGACAGGGAGAACTGAAGCTTTCTTT	CASSVTGRTEAFF
.	TRBV27	TRBJ2-7	many	TGTGCCAGCAGTTTGGGGCGTGCCTACGAGCAGTACTTC	CASSLGRAYEQYF
TRBD1	TRBV11-2	TRBJ1-2	.	TGTGCCAGCAGCTTAGCGGTTTTTGTGTCGAATCGGGACAGGACGTCAGGCTACACCTTC	CASSLAVFVSNRDRTSGYTF
TRBD1	TRBV25-1	TRBJ1-2	few	TGTGCCAGCAGTGAATCCCACAGGGGACATGGCTACACCTTC	CASSESHRGHGYTF
.	TRBV7-9	TRBJ2-7	.	TGTGCCAGCAGCTTAGAGGCTAGACAGTACGAGCAGTACTTC	CASSLEARQYEQYF
.	TRBV5-1	TRBJ2-1	.	TGCGCCAGCTTTGACACGAGCTCCTACAATGAGCAGTTCTTC	CASFDTSSYNEQFF
.	TRBV20-1	TRBJ1-1	.	TGCAGTGCTAGGGTCGGGGGGATGAACACTGAAGCTTTCTTT	CSARVGGMNTEAFF
TRBD2	TRBV28	TRBJ2-3	.	TGTGCCAGCAGTCCGGGGGGGCTCGCAGATACGCAGTATTTT	CASSPGGLADTQYF
.	TRBV12-3/TRBV12-4	TRBJ2-5	.	TGTGCCAGCAGTCCCGATGGGTTACGGGAGACCCAGTACTTC	CASSPDGLRETQYF
.	TRBV6-1	TRBJ2-1	.	TGTGCCAGCAGTGAAGCGCTTTCACAGCTAGCGTACGACAATGAGCAGTTCTTC	CASSEALSQLAYDNEQFF
.	TRBV20-1	TRBJ1-4	few	TGCAGTGCTAGAGTGCAAGGTGAAAAACTGTTTTTT	CSARVQGEKLFF
TRBD1	TRBV25-1	TRBJ2-6	few	TGTGCCAGCAGTGGACCGGGACAGCCTGGCTCTGGGGCCAACGTCCTGACTTTC	CASSGPGQPGSGANVLTF
.	TRBV4-1	TRBJ2-7	.	TGCGCCAGCAGCCAGTTACAGGGTCACGAGCAGTACTTC	CASSQLQGHEQYF
.	TRBV6-1	TRBJ2-3	few	TGTGCCAGCAGTGAAGGCGCGATGGATACGCAGTATTTT	CASSEGAMDTQYF
.	TRBV2	TRBJ1-1	.	TGTGCCAGCAGTTTGGGGATCGATCATTATATGAACACTGAAGCTTTCTTT	CASSLGIDHYMNTEAFF